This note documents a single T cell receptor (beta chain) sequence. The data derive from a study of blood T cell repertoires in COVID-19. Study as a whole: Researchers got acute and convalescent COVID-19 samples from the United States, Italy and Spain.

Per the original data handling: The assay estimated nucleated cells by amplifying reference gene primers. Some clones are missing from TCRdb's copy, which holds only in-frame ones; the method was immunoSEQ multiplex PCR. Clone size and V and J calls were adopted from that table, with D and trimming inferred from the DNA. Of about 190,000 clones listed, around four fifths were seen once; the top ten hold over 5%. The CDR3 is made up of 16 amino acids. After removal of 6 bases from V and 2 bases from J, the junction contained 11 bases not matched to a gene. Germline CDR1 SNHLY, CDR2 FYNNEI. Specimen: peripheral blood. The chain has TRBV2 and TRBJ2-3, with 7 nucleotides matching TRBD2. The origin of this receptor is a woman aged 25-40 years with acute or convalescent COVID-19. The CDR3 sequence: CASRASGRGITDTQYF. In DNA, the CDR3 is TGTGCCAGCAGGGCTAGCGGACGCGGTATCACAGATACGCAGTATTTT.